A selection of T cell receptor beta chains follows, all from one sample in a study of T cells after yellow fever vaccination. TCRdb re-called the 5' RACE reads with MiXCR, one entry per CDR3 protein. There are a few hundred thousand distinct CDR3 sequences in the sample; around 8.1% occur only once, and 17% lies in the top ten. The source material was PBMCs, sampled approximately 40 days after the first yellow fever vaccination. These receptor sequences come from a man aged 18-30 years who received the YFV17D yellow fever vaccine. Each CDR3 is given with its conserved first and last residue. The order of the fields is D gene, clone size, CDR3 length, V gene, J gene, CDR3 protein, CDR3 DNA. D genes are given only for firm matches. Clone size is not always given. Where it is, it says once, few, many or a class for expanded clones.

NA	NA	14	TRBV7-9	TRBJ1-2	CASSWGGLRDGYTF	TGTGCCAGCAGCTGGGGGGGGCTCCGCGATGGCTACACCTTC
TRBD1	NA	13	TRBV29-1	TRBJ2-7	CSVRQGSSYEQYF	TGCAGCGTCCGACAGGGGAGCTCCTACGAGCAGTACTTC
TRBD1	few	13	TRBV7-3	TRBJ2-7	CASSFAGGNEQYF	TGTGCCAGCAGCTTCGCAGGGGGAAACGAGCAGTACTTC
TRBD1	NA	17	TRBV9	TRBJ1-2	CASSVEDRGLSNYGYTF	TGTGCCAGCAGCGTAGAAGACAGGGGGCTTTCTAACTATGGCTACACCTTC
TRBD1	NA	15	TRBV25-1	TRBJ2-2	CASSEPGQGNGELFF	TGTGCCAGCAGTGAACCCGGACAGGGGAACGGGGAGCTGTTTTTT
TRBD2	NA	14	TRBV2	TRBJ2-5	CASSGAGTKETQYF	TGTGCCAGCAGTGGAGCGGGGACTAAAGAGACCCAGTACTTC
NA	few	13	TRBV2	TRBJ1-5	CASSVWGHQPQHF	TGTGCCAGCAGTGTCTGGGGACATCAGCCCCAGCATTTT
NA	many	12	TRBV5-6	TRBJ1-1	CASSLGPFEAFF	TGTGCCAGCAGCTTGGGTCCCTTCGAAGCTTTCTTT
NA	few	15	TRBV4-1	TRBJ2-1	CASSQDPGSYNEQFF	TGCGCCAGCAGCCAAGACCCGGGGTCCTACAATGAGCAGTTCTTC
NA	once	12	TRBV6-2/TRBV6-3	TRBJ2-1	CASSYRANGQFF	TGTGCCAGCAGTTATAGAGCGAATGGGCAGTTCTTC
NA	few	13	TRBV5-1	TRBJ2-1	CASSLLGNDEQFF	TGCGCCAGCAGCTTGCTAGGGAACGATGAGCAGTTCTTC
NA	NA	12	TRBV7-8	TRBJ2-3	CASSFNEDTQYF	TGTGCCAGCAGCTTTAACGAAGATACGCAGTATTTT
NA	NA	15	TRBV20-1	TRBJ1-2	CSARSLGGPNYGYTF	TGCAGTGCTAGATCTCTCGGGGGCCCCAACTATGGCTACACCTTC
TRBD2	few	20	TRBV4-1	TRBJ2-2	CASSRRGGEAGGPNTGELFF	TGCGCCAGCAGCCGTAGAGGTGGTGAAGCGGGGGGCCCTAACACCGGGGAGCTGTTTTTT
NA	few	11	TRBV20-1	TRBJ1-2	CSAGENYGYTF	TGCAGTGCAGGGGAGAACTATGGCTACACCTTC
NA	few	14	TRBV7-3	TRBJ2-1	CASSFRGVSNEQFF	TGTGCCAGCAGCTTCAGGGGAGTAAGCAATGAGCAGTTCTTC
NA	NA	15	TRBV5-6	TRBJ1-2	CASSSFAWAAYGYTF	TGTGCCAGCAGCTCCTTCGCGTGGGCAGCATATGGCTACACCTTC
NA	NA	16	TRBV6-5	TRBJ2-2	CASSYGGFGISGELFF	TGTGCCAGCAGTTACGGGGGGTTCGGGATATCCGGGGAGCTGTTTTTT
TRBD1	NA	13	TRBV19	TRBJ2-1	CASSLRDSNEQFF	TGTGCCAGTAGCCTCCGGGACAGCAATGAGCAGTTCTTC
TRBD2	many	17	TRBV4-1	TRBJ2-6	CASSRAGVITGANVLTF	TGCGCCAGCAGCCGGGCGGGGGTAATCACTGGGGCCAACGTCCTGACTTTC
NA	NA	13	TRBV12-3/TRBV12-4	TRBJ2-7	CASTRTPPYEQYF	TGTGCCAGCACTCGAACGCCCCCCTACGAGCAGTACTTC
NA	few	11	TRBV29-1	TRBJ2-1	CSVSPNNEQFF	TGCAGCGTTTCGCCAAACAATGAGCAGTTCTTC